This TCR beta chain was sequenced in a study of blood T cell repertoires in COVID-19. Study processing details: Estimates of nucleated cell counts were drawn from the amplification of reference gene primers. Profiled with immunoSEQ multiplex PCR; TCRdb holds only in-frame clones, not every one. Clone size and V and J calls were adopted from that table, with D and trimming inferred from the DNA. The sample has about 100,000 clones, about 89% seen once. Germline CDR1 and CDR2: SGDLS and YYNGEE. The V end lost 4 bases, the J end lost 8 bases, and 21 bases lay between the germline ends. The CDR3 is 15 amino acids.

Sequences were obtained from peripheral blood. This clonotype originated in a man aged 60-69 years with acute or convalescent COVID-19. The chain employs TRBV9 and TRBJ1-2; D unclear. In nucleotides, the CDR3 is TGTGCCAGCAGCTTAGAGGCCCAAGACTTACTAGGCTACACCTTC. The encoded protein is CASSLEAQDLLGYTF.